A selection of T cell receptor beta chains follows, all from one sample in a study of blood T cell repertoires in COVID-19. The protocol was immunoSEQ multiplex PCR, while the TCRdb copy is restricted to in-frame clones and leaves out a portion. Of about 260,000 clones listed, about 80% are singletons. What was sequenced was peripheral blood. These receptors all stem from a woman older than 75 with acute or convalescent COVID-19. The CDR3 runs from the conserved cysteine through the conserved F or W. Fields, in order: D gene, J gene, V gene, clone size, CDR3 DNA, CDR3 protein. The D gene is left open where the match is weak. The listing skips clone size in some rows; elsewhere it reads once, few, many or a size class.

>TRBD1|TRBJ1-2|TRBV5-1|-
TGCGCCAGCAGCCCCGGGACAGCCGTTTACTATGGCTACACCTTC
CASSPGTAVYYGYTF
>-|TRBJ2-7|TRBV7-8|-
TGTGCCAGCAGCAACAGATTCGGGAGTTCCTACGAGCAGTACTTC
CASSNRFGSSYEQYF
>-|TRBJ1-1|TRBV3-1/TRBV3-2|-
TGTGCCAGCAGCCAAGAACCAGGGGTGAACACTGAAGCTTTCTTT
CASSQEPGVNTEAFF
>-|TRBJ1-2|TRBV23-1|-
TGCGCCAGCAGCCTCTGGGGGGGCGCGATTAAGGGTGGCTACACCTTC
CASSLWGGAIKGGYTF
>-|TRBJ1-3|TRBV15|-
TGTGCCACCAGCAGGGGAGAAGGAAACACCATATATTTT
CATSRGEGNTIYF
>-|TRBJ1-2|TRBV30|-
TGTGCCTGGAGTGTTTCGGGGAACTATGGCTACACCTTC
CAWSVSGNYGYTF
>TRBD1|TRBJ2-2|TRBV24-1|-
TGTGCCACCAGACCGGGACAGGCGAACACCGGGGAGCTGTTTTTT
CATRPGQANTGELFF
>TRBD2|TRBJ2-5|TRBV11-1|few
TGTGCCAGCAGTCTCACCCCCCGGGGGGTCGAGACCCAGTACTTC
CASSLTPRGVETQYF
>-|TRBJ1-4|TRBV18|-
TGTGCCAGCTCACCACGGGAGTTAGCGGAAAAACTGTTTTTT
CASSPRELAEKLFF
>-|TRBJ1-6|TRBV5-6|-
TGTGCCAGCAGTGACGACAGGAGCTCCTATAATTCACCCCTCCACTTT
CASSDDRSSYNSPLHF
>TRBD2|TRBJ2-7|TRBV6-6|-
TGTGCCAGCACTGAGCGGGAGGCCTCCTACGAGCAGTACTTC
CASTEREASYEQYF